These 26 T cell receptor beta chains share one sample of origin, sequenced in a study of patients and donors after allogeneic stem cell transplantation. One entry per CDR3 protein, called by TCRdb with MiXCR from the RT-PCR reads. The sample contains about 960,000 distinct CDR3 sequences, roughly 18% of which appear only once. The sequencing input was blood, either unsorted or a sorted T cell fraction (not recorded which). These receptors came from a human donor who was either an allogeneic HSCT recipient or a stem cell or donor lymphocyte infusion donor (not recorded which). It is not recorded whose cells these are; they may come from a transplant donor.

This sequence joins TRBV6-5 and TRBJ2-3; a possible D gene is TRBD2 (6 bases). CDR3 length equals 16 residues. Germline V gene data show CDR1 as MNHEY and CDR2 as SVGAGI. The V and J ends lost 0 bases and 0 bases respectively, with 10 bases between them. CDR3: CASSYSTSWSTDTQYF. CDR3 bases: TGTGCCAGCAGTTACTCAACTAGCTGGAGCACAGATACGCAGTATTTT.

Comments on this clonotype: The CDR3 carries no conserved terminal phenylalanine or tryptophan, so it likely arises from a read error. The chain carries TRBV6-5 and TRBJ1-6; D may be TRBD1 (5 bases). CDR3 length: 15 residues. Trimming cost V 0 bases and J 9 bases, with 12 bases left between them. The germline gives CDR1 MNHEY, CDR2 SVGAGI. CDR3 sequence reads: CASSYSRDGASPLHL. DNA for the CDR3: TGTGCCAGCAGTTACTCGAGGGACGGAGCTTCACCCCTCCACCTT.

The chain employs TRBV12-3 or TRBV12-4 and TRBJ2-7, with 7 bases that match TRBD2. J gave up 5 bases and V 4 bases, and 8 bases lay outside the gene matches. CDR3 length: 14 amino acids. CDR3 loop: CASSWGGGSDEQYF. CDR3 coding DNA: TGTGCCAGCAGTTGGGGGGGGGGTTCGGACGAGCAGTACTTC.

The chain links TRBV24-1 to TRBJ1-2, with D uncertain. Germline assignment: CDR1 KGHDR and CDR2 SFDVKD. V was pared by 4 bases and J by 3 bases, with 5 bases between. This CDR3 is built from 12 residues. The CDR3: CATSDVDYGYTF. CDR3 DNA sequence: TGTGCCACCAGTGACGTGGACTATGGCTACACCTTC.

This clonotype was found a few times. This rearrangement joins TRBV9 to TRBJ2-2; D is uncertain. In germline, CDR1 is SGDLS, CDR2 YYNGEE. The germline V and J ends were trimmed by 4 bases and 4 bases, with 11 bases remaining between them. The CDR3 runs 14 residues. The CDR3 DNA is TGTGCCAGCAGCCCCCACGATGGCACCGGGGAGCTGTTTTTT. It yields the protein CASSPHDGTGELFF.

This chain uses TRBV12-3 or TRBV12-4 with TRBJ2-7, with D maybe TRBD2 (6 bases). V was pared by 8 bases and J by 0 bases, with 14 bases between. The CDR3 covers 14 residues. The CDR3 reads CASARGWSSYEQYF. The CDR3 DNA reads TGTGCCAGCGCCCGGGGGTGGAGCTCCTACGAGCAGTACTTC.

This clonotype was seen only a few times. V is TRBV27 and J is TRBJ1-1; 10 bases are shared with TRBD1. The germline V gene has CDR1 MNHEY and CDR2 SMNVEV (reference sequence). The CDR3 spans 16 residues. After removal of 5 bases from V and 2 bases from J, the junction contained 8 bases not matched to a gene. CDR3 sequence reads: CASSPRTGGSNTEAFF. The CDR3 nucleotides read TGTGCCAGCAGTCCCCGGACAGGGGGTTCAAACACTGAAGCTTTCTTT.

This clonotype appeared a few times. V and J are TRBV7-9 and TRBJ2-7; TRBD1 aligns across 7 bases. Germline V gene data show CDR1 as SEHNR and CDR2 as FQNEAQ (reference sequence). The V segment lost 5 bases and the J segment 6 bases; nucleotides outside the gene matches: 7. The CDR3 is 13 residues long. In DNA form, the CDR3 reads TGTGCCAGCAGCGCAGGACAGGTGGGCGAGCAGTACTTC. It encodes CASSAGQVGEQYF.

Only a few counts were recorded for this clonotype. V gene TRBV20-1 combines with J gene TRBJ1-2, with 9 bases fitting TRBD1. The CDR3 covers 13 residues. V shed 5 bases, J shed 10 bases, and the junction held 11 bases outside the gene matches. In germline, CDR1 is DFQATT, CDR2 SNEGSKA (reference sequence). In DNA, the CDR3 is TGCAGTGCTTCCGTCCCGGGACAGGGACTCTACACCTTC. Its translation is CSASVPGQGLYTF.

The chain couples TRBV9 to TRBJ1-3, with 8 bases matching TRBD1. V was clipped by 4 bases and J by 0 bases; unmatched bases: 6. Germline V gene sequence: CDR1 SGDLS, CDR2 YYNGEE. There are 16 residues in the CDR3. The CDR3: CASSPRDRYSGNTIYF. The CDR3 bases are TGTGCCAGCAGCCCAAGGGACAGGTACTCTGGAAACACCATATATTTT.

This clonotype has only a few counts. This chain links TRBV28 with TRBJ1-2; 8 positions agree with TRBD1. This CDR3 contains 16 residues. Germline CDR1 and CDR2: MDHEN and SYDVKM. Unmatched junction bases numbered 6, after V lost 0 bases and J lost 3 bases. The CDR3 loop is CASSLWGQVEDYGYTF. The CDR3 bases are TGTGCCAGCAGTTTATGGGGACAGGTGGAAGACTATGGCTACACCTTC.

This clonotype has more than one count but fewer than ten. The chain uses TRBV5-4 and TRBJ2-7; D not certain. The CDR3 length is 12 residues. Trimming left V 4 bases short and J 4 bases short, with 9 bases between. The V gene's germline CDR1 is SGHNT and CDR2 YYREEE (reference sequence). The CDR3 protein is CASSHTRYEQYF. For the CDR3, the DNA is TGTGCCAGCAGCCACACCCGATACGAGCAGTACTTC.

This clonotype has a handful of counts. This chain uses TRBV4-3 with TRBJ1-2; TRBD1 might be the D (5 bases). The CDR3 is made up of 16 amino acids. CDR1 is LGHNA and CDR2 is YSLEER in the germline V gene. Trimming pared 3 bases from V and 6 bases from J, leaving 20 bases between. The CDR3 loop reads CASSHINPGGLDGYTF. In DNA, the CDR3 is TGCGCCAGCAGCCATATCAACCCGGGGGGTTTAGATGGCTACACCTTC.

CDR3 nucleotides: TGTGCCACCAGCAGAGATTTTGGTGGGACACCCCAAGAGACCCAGTACTTC. Translated, it gives CATSRDFGGTPQETQYF. The rearrangement links TRBV15 to TRBJ2-5; D possibly corresponds to TRBD1 (6 bases). V was cut by 0 bases and J by 1 base, with 15 bases left in between. CDR1 and CDR2 (germline): LNHNV, YYDKDF (reference sequence). The CDR3 contains 17 residues.

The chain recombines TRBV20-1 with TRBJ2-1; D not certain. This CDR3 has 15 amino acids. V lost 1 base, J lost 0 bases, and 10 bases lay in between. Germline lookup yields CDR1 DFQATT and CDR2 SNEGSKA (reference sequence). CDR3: CSARGLGSSYNEQFF. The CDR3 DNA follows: TGCAGTGCTAGAGGTTTGGGGTCCTCCTACAATGAGCAGTTCTTC.

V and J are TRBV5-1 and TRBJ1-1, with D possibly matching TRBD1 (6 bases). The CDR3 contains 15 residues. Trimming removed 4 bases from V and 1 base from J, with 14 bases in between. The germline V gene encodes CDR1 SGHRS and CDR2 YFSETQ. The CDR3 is CASSQTGGANTEAFF. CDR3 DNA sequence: TGCGCCAGCAGCCAAACCGGGGGGGCGAACACTGAAGCTTTCTTT.

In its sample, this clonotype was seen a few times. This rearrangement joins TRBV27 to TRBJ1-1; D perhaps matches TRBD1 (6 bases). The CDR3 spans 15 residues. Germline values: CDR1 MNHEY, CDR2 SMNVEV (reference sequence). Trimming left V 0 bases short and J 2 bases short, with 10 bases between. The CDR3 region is CASSLSGTPNTEAFF. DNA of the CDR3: TGTGCCAGCAGTTTATCCGGGACACCAAACACTGAAGCTTTCTTT.

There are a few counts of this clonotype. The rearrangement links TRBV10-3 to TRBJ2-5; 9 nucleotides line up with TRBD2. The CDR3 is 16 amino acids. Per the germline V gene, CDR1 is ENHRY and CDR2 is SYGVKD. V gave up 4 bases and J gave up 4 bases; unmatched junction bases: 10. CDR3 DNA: TGTGCCATCAGTGCCCCAGCGGGGGGTGTGGGAGAGACCCAGTACTTC. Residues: CAISAPAGGVGETQYF.

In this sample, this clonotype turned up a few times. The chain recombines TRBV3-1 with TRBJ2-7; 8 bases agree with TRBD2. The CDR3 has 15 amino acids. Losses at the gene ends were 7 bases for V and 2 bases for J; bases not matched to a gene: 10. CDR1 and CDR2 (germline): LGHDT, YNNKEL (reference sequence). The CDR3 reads CASKASGGVPYEQYF. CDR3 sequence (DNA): TGTGCCAGCAAGGCGAGCGGGGGCGTACCCTACGAGCAGTACTTC.

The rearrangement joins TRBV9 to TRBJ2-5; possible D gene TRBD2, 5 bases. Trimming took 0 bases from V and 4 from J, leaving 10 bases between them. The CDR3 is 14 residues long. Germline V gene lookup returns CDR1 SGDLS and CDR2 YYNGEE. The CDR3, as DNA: TGTGCCAGCAGCGTAGGGGAAGGGAGAGAGACCCAGTACTTC. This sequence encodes CASSVGEGRETQYF.

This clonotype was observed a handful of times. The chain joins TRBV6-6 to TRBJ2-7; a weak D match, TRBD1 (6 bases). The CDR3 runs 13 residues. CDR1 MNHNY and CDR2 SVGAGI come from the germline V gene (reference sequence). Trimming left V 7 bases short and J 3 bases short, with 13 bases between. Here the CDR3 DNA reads TGTGCCAGCAAAATGACAGGAGACTACGAGCAGTACTTC. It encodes CASKMTGDYEQYF.

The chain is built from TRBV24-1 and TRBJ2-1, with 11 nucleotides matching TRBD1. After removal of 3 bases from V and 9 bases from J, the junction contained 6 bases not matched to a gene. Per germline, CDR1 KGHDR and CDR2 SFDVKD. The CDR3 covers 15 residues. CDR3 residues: CATSDTGQGDVEQFF. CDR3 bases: TGTGCCACCAGTGATACGGGACAGGGGGACGTTGAGCAGTTCTTC.

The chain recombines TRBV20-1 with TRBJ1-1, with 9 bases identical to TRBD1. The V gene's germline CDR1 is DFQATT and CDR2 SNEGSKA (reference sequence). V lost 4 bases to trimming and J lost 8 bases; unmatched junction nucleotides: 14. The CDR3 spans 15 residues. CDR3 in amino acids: CSAIEPGTGNIEAFF. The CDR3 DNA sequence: TGCAGTGCTATCGAACCCGGGACAGGGAACATCGAAGCTTTCTTT.

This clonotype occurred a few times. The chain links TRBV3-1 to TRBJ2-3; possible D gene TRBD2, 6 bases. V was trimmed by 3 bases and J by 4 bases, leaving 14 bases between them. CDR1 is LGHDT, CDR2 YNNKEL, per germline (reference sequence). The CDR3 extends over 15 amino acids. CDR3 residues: CASSHGLGGADTQYF. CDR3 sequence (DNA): TGTGCCAGCAGCCATGGACTGGGCGGGGCAGATACGCAGTATTTT.

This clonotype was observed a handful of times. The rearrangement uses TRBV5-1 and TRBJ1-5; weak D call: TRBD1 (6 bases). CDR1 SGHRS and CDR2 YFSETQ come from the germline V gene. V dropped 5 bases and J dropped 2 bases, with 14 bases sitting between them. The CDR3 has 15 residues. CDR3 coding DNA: TGCGCCAGCAGGCCTACAGGGACCGGCAATCAGCCCCAGCATTTT. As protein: CASRPTGTGNQPQHF.

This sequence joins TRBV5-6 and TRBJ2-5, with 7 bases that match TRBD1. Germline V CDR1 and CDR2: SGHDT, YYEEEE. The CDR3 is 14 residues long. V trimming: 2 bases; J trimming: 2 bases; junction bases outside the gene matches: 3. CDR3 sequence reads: CASSFGTDQETQYF. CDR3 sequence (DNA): TGTGCCAGCAGCTTCGGGACAGATCAAGAGACCCAGTACTTC.